This TCR beta chain was obtained from a study of blood T cell repertoires in COVID-19. Study as a whole: The United States, Italy and Spain provided the acute and convalescent COVID-19 samples.

Produced via immunoSEQ multiplex PCR; TCRdb's table is partial and in-frame only. The sample lists roughly 250,000 clones; roughly 83% were seen once. There are 15 residues in the CDR3. The receptor comes from a woman aged 45-65 years with acute or convalescent COVID-19. The sequencing sample was made of peripheral blood. V gene TRBV12-1 combines with J gene TRBJ1-5. TRBV12-1 is a pseudogene locus. The CDR3 protein is CASSSIEAPNQPQHF. The CDR3 bases are TGTGCCAGCAGCTCGATAGAGGCCCCCAATCAGCCCCAGCATTTT.